The text below deals with one TCR beta chain. The antigen is unknown. The treatment denotes: roughly 10-day PBMC culture with coronavirus spike peptide pools or control peptides (ViraFEST assay). US Alpha, Beta and Delta variants postdated the positive PCR dates, which ran from March to December 2020. The CDR3 totals 13 residues. The trim removed 5 bases at V and 6 bases at J, leaving 7 bases unmatched. Germline V CDR1 and CDR2: MNHNS, SASEGT. Cultured CD4+ T cell DNA was sequenced using the Oncomine TCR Beta short-read assay. MiXCR was run by TCRdb on the PCR reads, yielding one entry per CDR3 protein. The sample consists of about 20,000 distinct CDR3 sequences, roughly three fifths of them appearing once. These data are taken from a study of vaccination and CD4 T cells after COVID-19. Turning to the study itself: Blood was drawn a median roughly 66 days post second dose, range 14 to 241. The control cultures got either a CEFX pool, an HIV-1 Nef pool, or no peptide at all.

What was sequenced was CD4+ T cells from blood, cultured in vitro. This chain connects TRBV6-1 to TRBJ2-7; 7 positions agree with TRBD1. This TCR was recovered from a human donor who had recovered from COVID-19. The CDR3 here is CASSRGGSGEQYF. CDR3 nucleotide sequence: TGTGCCAGCAGTAGAGGGGGCTCGGGCGAGCAGTACTTC.